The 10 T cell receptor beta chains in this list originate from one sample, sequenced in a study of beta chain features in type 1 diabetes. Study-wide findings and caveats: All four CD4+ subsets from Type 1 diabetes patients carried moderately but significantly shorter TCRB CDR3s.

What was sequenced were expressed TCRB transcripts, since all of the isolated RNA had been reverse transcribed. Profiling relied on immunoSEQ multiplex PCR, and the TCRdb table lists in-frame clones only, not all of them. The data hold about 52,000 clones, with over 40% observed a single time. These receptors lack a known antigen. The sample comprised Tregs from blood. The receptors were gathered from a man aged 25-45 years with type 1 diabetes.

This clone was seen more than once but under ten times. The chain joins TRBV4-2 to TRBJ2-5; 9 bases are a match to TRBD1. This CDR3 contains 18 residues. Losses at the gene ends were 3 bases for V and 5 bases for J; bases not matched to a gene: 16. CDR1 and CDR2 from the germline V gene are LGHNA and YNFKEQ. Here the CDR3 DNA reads TGTGCCAGCAGCCATCCTGGGAAGGCACAGGGGGCGGGGGAGACCCAGTACTTC. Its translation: CASSHPGKAQGAGETQYF.

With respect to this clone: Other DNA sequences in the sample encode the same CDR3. In DNA form, the CDR3 reads TGTGCCAGCACCTCAAAGCCCCAAAACAGGGGCACCGGGGAGCTGTTTTTT. Amino acids: CASTSKPQNRGTGELFF. The V call is TRBV5-4, the J call TRBJ2-2, with 7 nucleotides matching TRBD1. The CDR3 covers 17 residues. V gave up 6 bases and J gave up 4 bases; unmatched junction bases: 15. The germline V gene has CDR1 SGHNT and CDR2 YYREEE (reference sequence). Drawing the rest from reference TRBV5-4 and TRBJ2-2, the complete variable domain is ETGVTQSPTHLIKTRGQQVTLRCSSQSGHNTVSWYQQALGQGPQFIFQYYREEENGRGNFPPRFSGLQFPNYSSELNVNALELDDSALYLCASTSKPQNRGTGELFFGEGSRLTVL.

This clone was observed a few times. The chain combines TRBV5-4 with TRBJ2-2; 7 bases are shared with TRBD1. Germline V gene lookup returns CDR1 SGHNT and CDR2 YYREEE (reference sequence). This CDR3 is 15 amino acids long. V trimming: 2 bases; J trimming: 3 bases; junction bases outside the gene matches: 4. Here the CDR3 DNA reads TGTGCCAGCAGCTTACAGGGGACGCACACCGGGGAGCTGTTTTTT. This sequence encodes CASSLQGTHTGELFF.

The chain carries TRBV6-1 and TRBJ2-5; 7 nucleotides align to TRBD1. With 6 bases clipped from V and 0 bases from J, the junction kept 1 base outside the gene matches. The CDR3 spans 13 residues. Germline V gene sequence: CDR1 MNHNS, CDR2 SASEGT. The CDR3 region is CASRQGYQETQYF. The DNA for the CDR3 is TGTGCCAGCAGACAGGGGTACCAAGAGACCCAGTACTTC.

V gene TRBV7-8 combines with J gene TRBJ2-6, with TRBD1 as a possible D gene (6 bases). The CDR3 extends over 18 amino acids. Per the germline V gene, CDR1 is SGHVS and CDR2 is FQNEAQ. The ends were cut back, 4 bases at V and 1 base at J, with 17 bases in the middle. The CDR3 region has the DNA TGTGCCAGCAGCTCCCGGGACATAGGATTTTCTGGGGCCAACGTCCTGACTTTC. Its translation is CASSSRDIGFSGANVLTF.

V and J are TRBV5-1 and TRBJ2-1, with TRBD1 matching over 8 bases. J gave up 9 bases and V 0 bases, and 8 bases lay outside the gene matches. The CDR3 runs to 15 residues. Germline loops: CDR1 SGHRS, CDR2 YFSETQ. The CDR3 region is CASSLVGDRSGEQFF. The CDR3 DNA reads TGCGCCAGCAGCTTGGTAGGGGACAGGTCTGGTGAGCAGTTCTTC.

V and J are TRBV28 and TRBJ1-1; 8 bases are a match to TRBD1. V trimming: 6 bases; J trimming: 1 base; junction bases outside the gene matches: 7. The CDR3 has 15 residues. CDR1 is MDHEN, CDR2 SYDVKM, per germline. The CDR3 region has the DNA TGTGCCAGCAGACTCGACAGGGGTTGGAACACTGAAGCTTTCTTT. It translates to CASRLDRGWNTEAFF.

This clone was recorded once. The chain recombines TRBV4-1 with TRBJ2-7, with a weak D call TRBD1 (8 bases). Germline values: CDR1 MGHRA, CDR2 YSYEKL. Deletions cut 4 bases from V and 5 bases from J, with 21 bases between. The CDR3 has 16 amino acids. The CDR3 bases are TGCGCCAGCAGCCCATTTAACAGGGGGGGTAAGGACGAGCAGTACTTC. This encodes CASSPFNRGGKDEQYF.

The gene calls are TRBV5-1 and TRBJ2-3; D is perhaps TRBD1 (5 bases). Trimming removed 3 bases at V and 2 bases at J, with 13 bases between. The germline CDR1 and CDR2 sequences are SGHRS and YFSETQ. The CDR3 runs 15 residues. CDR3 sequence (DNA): TGCGCCAGCAGCTGGGGCCGGACAAACACAGATACGCAGTATTTT. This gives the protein CASSWGRTNTDTQYF.

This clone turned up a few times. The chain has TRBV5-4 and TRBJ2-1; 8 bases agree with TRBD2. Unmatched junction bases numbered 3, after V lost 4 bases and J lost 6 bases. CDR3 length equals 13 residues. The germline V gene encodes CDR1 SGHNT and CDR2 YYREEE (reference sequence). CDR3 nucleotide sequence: TGTGCCAGCAGCGTAGCGGGACGCAATGAGCAGTTCTTC. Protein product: CASSVAGRNEQFF.